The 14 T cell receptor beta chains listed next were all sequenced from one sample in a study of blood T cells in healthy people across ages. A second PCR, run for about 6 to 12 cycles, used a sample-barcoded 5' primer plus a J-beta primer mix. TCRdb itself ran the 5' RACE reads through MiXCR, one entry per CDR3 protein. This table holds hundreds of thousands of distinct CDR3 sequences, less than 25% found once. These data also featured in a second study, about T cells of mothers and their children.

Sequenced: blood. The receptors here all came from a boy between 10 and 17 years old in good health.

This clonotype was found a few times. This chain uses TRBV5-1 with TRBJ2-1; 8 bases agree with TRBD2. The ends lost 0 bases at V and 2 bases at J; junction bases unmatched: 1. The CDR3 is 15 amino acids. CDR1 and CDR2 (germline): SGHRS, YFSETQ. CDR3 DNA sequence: TGCGCCAGCAGCTTGGTAGCGGGAACCTACAATGAGCAGTTCTTC. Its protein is CASSLVAGTYNEQFF. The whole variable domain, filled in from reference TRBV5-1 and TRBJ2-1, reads KAGVTQTPRYLIKTRGQQVTLSCSPISGHRSVSWYQQTPGQGLQFLFEYFSETQRNKGNFPGRFSGRQFSNSRSEMNVSTLELGDSALYLCASSLVAGTYNEQFFGPGTRLTVL.

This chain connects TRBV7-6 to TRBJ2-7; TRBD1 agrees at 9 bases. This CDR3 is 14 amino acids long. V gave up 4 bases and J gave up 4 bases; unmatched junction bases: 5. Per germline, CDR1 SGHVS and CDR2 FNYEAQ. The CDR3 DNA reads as TGTGCCAGCAGCTCCCGGGACAGGGAGTACGAGCAGTACTTC. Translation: CASSSRDREYEQYF.

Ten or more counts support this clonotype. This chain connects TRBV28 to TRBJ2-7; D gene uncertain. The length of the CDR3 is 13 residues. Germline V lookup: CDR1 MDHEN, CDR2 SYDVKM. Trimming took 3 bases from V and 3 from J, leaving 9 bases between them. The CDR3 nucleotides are TGTGCCAGCAGTTTGACCACCGGCTACGAGCAGTACTTC. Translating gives CASSLTTGYEQYF.

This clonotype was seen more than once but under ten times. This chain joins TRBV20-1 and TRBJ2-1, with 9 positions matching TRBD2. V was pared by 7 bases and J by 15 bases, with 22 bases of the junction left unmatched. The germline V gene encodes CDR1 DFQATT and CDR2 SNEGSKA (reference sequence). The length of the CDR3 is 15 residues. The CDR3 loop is CSVGSGVDSGRVPFF. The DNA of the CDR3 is TGCAGTGTCGGCAGCGGGGTGGATAGCGGGAGAGTTCCGTTCTTC.

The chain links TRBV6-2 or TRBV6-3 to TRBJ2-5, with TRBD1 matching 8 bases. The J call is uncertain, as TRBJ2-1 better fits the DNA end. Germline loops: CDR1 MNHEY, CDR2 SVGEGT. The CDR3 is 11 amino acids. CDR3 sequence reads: CASSSGTGQFF. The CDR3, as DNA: TGTGCCAGCAGCTCCGGGACAGGGCAGTTCTTC.

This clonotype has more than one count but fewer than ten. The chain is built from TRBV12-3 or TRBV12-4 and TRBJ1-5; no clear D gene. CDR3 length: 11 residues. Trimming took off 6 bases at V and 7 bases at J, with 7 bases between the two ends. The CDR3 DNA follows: TGTGCCAGCAGCGTGGGCCAGCCCCAGCATTTT. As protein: CASSVGQPQHF.

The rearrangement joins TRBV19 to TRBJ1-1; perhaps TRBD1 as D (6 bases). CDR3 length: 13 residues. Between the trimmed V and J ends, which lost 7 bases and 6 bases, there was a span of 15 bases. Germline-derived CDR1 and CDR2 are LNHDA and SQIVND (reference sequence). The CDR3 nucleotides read TGTGCCAGTATGAACAGGGTGCGCGCTGAAGCTTTCTTT. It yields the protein CASMNRVRAEAFF.

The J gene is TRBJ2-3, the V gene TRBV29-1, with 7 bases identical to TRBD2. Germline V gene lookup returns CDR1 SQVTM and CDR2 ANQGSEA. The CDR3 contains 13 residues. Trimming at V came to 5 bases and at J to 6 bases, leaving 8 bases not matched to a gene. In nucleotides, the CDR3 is TGCAGCGTTCCGGGACTATCGCGGGATACGCAGTATTTT. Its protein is CSVPGLSRDTQYF.

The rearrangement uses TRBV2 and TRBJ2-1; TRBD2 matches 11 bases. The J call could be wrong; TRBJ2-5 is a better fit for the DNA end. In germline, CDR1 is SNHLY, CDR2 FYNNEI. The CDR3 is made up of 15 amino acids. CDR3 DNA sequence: TGTGCCAGCAGTGAAATAACTAGCGGGGGCGAGACCCAGTACTTC. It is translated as CASSEITSGGETQYF.

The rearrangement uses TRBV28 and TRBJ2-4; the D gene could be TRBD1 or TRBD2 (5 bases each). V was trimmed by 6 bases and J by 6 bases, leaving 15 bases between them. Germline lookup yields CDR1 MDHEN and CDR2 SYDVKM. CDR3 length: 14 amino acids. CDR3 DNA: TGTGCCAGCAGATCCGGGACGGGGATAAACATTCAGTACTTC. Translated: CASRSGTGINIQYF.

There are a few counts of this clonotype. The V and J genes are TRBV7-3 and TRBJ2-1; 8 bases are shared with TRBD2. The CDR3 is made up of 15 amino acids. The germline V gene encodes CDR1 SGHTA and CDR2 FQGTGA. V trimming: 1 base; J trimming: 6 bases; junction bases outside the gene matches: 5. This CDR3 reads CASSLITGGPNEQFF. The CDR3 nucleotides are TGTGCCAGCAGCTTAATAACGGGAGGGCCCAATGAGCAGTTCTTC.

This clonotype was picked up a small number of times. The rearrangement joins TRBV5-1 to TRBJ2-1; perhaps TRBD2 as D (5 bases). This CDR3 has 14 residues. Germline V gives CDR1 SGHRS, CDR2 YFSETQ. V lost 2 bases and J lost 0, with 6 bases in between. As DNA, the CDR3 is TGCGCCAGCAGCTTCGGGAACTCCTACAATGAGCAGTTCTTC. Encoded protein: CASSFGNSYNEQFF. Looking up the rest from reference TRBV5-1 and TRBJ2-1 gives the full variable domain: KAGVTQTPRYLIKTRGQQVTLSCSPISGHRSVSWYQQTPGQGLQFLFEYFSETQRNKGNFPGRFSGRQFSNSRSEMNVSTLELGDSALYLCASSFGNSYNEQFFGPGTRLTVL.

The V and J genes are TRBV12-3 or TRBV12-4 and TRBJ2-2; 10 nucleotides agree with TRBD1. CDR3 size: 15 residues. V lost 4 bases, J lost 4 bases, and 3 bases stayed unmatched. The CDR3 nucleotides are TGTGCCAGCAGTTGGCGGACAGGGGGCACCGGGGAGCTGTTTTTT. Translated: CASSWRTGGTGELFF.

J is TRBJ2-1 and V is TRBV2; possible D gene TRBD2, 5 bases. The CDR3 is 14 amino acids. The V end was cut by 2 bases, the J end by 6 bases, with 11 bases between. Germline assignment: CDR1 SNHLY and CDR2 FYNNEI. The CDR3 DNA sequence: TGTGCCAGCAGTGAATCCCGGGGAGCCAATGAGCAGTTCTTC. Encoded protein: CASSESRGANEQFF.